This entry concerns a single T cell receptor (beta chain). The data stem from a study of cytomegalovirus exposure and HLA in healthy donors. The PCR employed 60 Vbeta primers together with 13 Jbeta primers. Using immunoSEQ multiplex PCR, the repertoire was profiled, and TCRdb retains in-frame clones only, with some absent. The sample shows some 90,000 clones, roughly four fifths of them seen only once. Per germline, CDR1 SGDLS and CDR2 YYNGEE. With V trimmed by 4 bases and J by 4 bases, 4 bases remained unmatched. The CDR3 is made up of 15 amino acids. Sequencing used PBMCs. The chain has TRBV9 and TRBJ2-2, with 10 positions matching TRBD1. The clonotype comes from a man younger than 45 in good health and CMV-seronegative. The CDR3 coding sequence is TGTGCCAGCAGCCGACAGGGGGCTGGCACCGGGGAGCTGTTTTTT. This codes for CASSRQGAGTGELFF.